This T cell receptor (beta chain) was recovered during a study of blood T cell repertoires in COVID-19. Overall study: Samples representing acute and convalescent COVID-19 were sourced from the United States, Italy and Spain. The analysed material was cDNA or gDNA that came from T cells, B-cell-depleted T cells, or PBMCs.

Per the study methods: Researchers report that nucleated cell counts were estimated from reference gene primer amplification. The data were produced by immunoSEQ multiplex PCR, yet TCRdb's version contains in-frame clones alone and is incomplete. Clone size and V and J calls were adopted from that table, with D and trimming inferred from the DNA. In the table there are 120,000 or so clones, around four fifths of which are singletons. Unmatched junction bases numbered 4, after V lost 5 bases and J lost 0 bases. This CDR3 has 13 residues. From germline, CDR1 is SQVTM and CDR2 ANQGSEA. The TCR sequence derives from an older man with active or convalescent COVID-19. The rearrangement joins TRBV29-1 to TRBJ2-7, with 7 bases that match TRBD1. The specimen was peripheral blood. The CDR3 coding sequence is TGCAGCGTTAGGGACAGCCGCTCCTACGAGCAGTACTTC. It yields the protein CSVRDSRSYEQYF.